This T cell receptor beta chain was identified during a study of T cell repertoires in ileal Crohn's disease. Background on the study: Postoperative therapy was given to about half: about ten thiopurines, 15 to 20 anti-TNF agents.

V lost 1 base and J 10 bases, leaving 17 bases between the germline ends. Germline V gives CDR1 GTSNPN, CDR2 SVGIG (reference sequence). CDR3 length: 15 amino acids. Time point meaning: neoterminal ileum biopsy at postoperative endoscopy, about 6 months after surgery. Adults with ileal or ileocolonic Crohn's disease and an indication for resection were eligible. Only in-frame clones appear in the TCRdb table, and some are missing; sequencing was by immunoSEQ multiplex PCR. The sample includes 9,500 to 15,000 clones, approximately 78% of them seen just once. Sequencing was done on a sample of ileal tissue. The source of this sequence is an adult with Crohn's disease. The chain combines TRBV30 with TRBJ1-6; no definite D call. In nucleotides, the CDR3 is TGTGCCTGGAGTGGGAGCAGAGTGGTACCCTCACCCCTCCACTTT. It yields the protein CAWSGSRVVPSPLHF. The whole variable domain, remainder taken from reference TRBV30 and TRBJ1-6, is SQTIHQWPATLVQPVGSPLSLECTVEGTSNPNLYWYRQAAGRGLQLLFYSVGIGQISSEVPQNLSASRPQDRQFILSSKKLLLSDSGFYLCAWSGSRVVPSPLHFGNGTRLTVT.